This T cell receptor (beta chain) was recorded in a study of OX40 agonist ivuxolimab in advanced cancers. The wider study: Those enrolled were about 82% male, with a mean age of around 55 years and ages from roughly 23 to 80. Findings and caveats of the study: Compared with CD4+, CD8+ T cells on average had more expanded clones. At doses 0.1 to 3.0 mg/kg, CD4+ and CD8+ clones expanded.

About this clone itself: Its target is unknown.

Trimming removed 6 bases from V and 3 bases from J, with 12 bases in between. Germline lookup yields CDR1 SNHLY and CDR2 FYNNEI. The CDR3 consists of 14 residues. Baseline was the first blood sampling point, followed by cycle 4 day 1 and cycle 7 day 1. Repertoires were generated with immunoSEQ multiplex PCR, while TCRdb's copy carries only in-frame clones and drops some. Counted here are tens of thousands of clones, roughly 84% occurring once; the ten biggest clones make up 0.6% to 0.8%. The rearrangement uses TRBV2 and TRBJ1-5; perhaps TRBD1 as D (6 bases). The TCR was taken from an adult with an advanced solid tumor such as melanoma, head and neck, liver or kidney cancer. Sequencing was performed on CD4+ or CD8+ T cells sorted from blood, taken in a trial of the OX40 agonist ivuxolimab. The CDR3, as DNA: TGTGCCAGCAGGGACGACAGGAACAATCAGCCCCAGCATTTT. Residues: CASRDDRNNQPQHF. The full variable domain, rest sourced from reference TRBV2 and TRBJ1-5, is EPEVTQTPSHQVTQMGQEVILRCVPISNHLYFYWYRQILGQKVEFLVSFYNNEISEKSEIFDDQFSVERPDGSNFTLKIRSTKLEDSAMYFCASRDDRNNQPQHFGDGTRLSIL.